These 14 T cell receptor beta chains were sequenced from one sample in a study of CD8 T cells in Susac syndrome. With random hexamers, about 0.5 to 1 ug RNA was reverse transcribed. TCRdb processed the immunoSEQ multiplex PCR reads anew with MiXCR; each CDR3 protein has one entry. The sample gives 200,000 or so distinct CDR3 sequences, nearly 95% of which show up once; 0.093% is in the top ten. Sequenced sample: CD4+ T cells from PBMCs. These receptors all come from a human donor with multiple sclerosis.

The CDR3 DNA is TGCGCCAGCGGCGCCGGACAGGGAACTGAAGCTTTCTTT. Encoded protein: CASGAGQGTEAFF. This chain connects TRBV5-1 to TRBJ1-1; TRBD1 aligns across 8 bases. Per the germline V gene, CDR1 is SGHRS and CDR2 is YFSETQ. The CDR3 runs to 13 residues. Trimming at V came to 7 bases and at J to 5 bases, leaving 7 bases not matched to a gene.

The genes are TRBV9 and TRBJ2-5; perhaps D is TRBD1 or TRBD2 (5 bases each). V lost 0 bases and J lost 4, with 16 bases in between. This CDR3 region has 16 residues. Germline V lookup: CDR1 SGDLS, CDR2 YYNGEE. CDR3 amino acids: CASSVAGRRDGETQYF. The CDR3 DNA reads as TGTGCCAGCAGCGTAGCGGGACGGAGAGATGGAGAGACCCAGTACTTC.

This chain joins TRBV5-4 and TRBJ2-6; TRBD2 is a possible D gene (5 bases). This CDR3 comprises 15 residues. Germline values: CDR1 SGHNT, CDR2 YYREEE (reference sequence). V lost 3 bases, J lost 5 bases, and 12 bases lay in between. CDR3 region: CASSSDYTRANVLTF. The DNA for the CDR3 is TGTGCCAGCAGCTCAGACTACACAAGGGCCAACGTCCTGACTTTC.

This chain connects TRBV18 to TRBJ2-7; 8 nucleotides agree with TRBD2. CDR1 and CDR2 from the germline V gene are KGHSH and LQKENI. The V and J ends lost 3 bases and 7 bases, in that order; junction bases with no gene match: 11. The CDR3 covers 15 residues. DNA for the CDR3: TGTGCCAGCTCACCCTTAGCGGGAAGTACGGGAGAGCAGTACTTC. Protein sequence: CASSPLAGSTGEQYF. Full variable domain (outside the CDR3, taken from reference TRBV18 and TRBJ2-7): NAGVMQNPRHLVRRRGQEARLRCSPMKGHSHVYWYRQLPEEGLKFMVYLQKENIIDESGMPKERFSAEFPKEGPSILRIQQVVRGDSAAYFCASSPLAGSTGEQYFGPGTRLTVT.

The chain employs TRBV29-1 and TRBJ2-3; 9 nucleotides line up with TRBD2. The CDR3 totals 14 residues. V shed 2 bases and J 7 bases; nucleotides not matched to a gene: 7. From germline, CDR1 is SQVTM and CDR2 ANQGSEA. The CDR3 region is CSVESGTSLYTQYF. CDR3 coding DNA: TGCAGCGTTGAATCCGGGACTAGCCTGTATACGCAGTATTTT.

This CDR3 is CSVEGGETQYF. CDR3 sequence (DNA): TGCAGCGTTGAGGGGGGTGAGACCCAGTACTTC. J is TRBJ2-5 and V is TRBV29-1, with D perhaps matching TRBD2 (6 bases). The CDR3 runs 11 residues. Between the trimmed V and J ends, which lost 3 bases and 5 bases, there was a span of 7 bases. In germline, CDR1 is SQVTM, CDR2 ANQGSEA.

The chain employs TRBV28 and TRBJ1-2; TRBD1 might be the D (5 bases). The CDR3 totals 14 residues. Germline CDR1 and CDR2: MDHEN and SYDVKM. V lost 5 bases to trimming and J lost 4 bases, with 14 bases between them. CDR3 sequence reads: CASSVTGALYGYTF. In DNA form, the CDR3 reads TGTGCCAGCAGTGTAACCGGGGCCCTCTATGGCTACACCTTC.

The rearrangement joins TRBV5-6 to TRBJ1-5; D is uncertain. V gave up 4 bases and J gave up 9 bases, with 20 bases separating them. The CDR3 loop spans 15 amino acids. Germline V gene lookup returns CDR1 SGHDT and CDR2 YYEEEE. The CDR3 DNA follows: TGTGCCAGCAGCCTCGGCGGGGTCAAGCAAAGGCCCCAGCATTTT. Its protein is CASSLGGVKQRPQHF.

The chain is built from TRBV20-1 and TRBJ2-2; 7 bases are a match to TRBD1. The germline CDR1 and CDR2 sequences are DFQATT and SNEGSKA (reference sequence). There are 14 residues in the CDR3. V lost 3 bases to trimming and J lost 5 bases; unmatched junction nucleotides: 6. The CDR3 is CSARLDRLTGELFF. The DNA of the CDR3 is TGCAGTGCTAGGCTGGACAGGTTGACCGGGGAGCTGTTTTTT.

This clonotype was detected only once. The rearrangement links TRBV5-1 to TRBJ2-7; possibly TRBD1 for D (5 bases). Trimming took off 1 base at V and 5 bases at J, with 10 bases between the two ends. The CDR3 has 13 amino acids. Per germline, CDR1 SGHRS and CDR2 YFSETQ. As DNA, the CDR3 is TGCGCCAGCAGCTTGACAGGTCAGGACGAGCAGTACTTC. Translation gives CASSLTGQDEQYF.

The chain joins TRBV29-1 to TRBJ2-1; 9 nucleotides line up with TRBD2. V was pared by 4 bases and J by 7 bases, with 5 bases of the junction left unmatched. The CDR3 sequence is 13 residues long. Germline V gene data show CDR1 as SQVTM and CDR2 as ANQGSEA. The CDR3 coding sequence is TGCAGCGTTGGGAGGACTAGCGTAAATGAGCAGTTCTTC. Its translation is CSVGRTSVNEQFF.

This clonotype was observed once. The J gene is TRBJ2-7, the V gene TRBV9, with TRBD1 matching over 7 bases. This CDR3 has 15 amino acids. V lost 3 bases to trimming and J lost 3 bases; unmatched junction nucleotides: 9. Per the germline V gene, CDR1 is SGDLS and CDR2 is YYNGEE. The CDR3 spells CASSAGTVFSYEQYF. In nucleotides, the CDR3 is TGTGCCAGCAGCGCCGGGACAGTTTTCAGCTACGAGCAGTACTTC. Drawing the rest from reference TRBV9 and TRBJ2-7, the complete variable domain is DSGVTQTPKHLITATGQRVTLRCSPRSGDLSVYWYQQSLDQGLQFLIQYYNGEERAKGNILERFSAQQFPDLHSELNLSSLELGDSALYFCASSAGTVFSYEQYFGPGTRLTVT.

The chain has TRBV30 and TRBJ2-1; D not certain. With 4 bases removed from V and 7 bases from J, the gap between germline ends came to 8 bases. Germline assignment: CDR1 GTSNPN and CDR2 SVGIG (reference sequence). The CDR3 consists of 11 residues. The CDR3 bases are TGTGCCTGGACCATTAAGAATGAGCAGTTCTTC. Translation gives CAWTIKNEQFF.

The chain recombines TRBV12-3 or TRBV12-4 with TRBJ2-2; 15 bases fit TRBD2. The CDR3 spans 18 residues. The J segment lost 5 bases and the V segment lost 6 bases, leaving 10 bases of the junction unmatched. CDR3 region: CASSPRTSGRARTGELFF. The CDR3 DNA sequence: TGTGCCAGCAGCCCCCGGACTAGCGGGAGGGCCCGTACCGGGGAGCTGTTTTTT.